This record looks at one T cell receptor beta chain sequence and its context. Its antigen remains unidentified. Stated time point: baseline pretreatment blood. The treatment here: 15 Gy SBRT to primary tumor, nephrectomy 4 weeks later. After SBRT, blood was collected at 2 and 4 weeks, plus baseline. This renal cell carcinoma was of the clear cell type. The entry originates in a study of radiation and T cells in renal cell carcinoma. On the study more broadly: Nephrectomy followed 15 Gy stereotactic body radiation by 4 weeks.

Findings and caveats of the study: In blood, top tumor clones expanded by 2 weeks, shrinking by 4.

Trimming removed 1 base at V and 7 bases at J, with 14 bases between. The CDR3 runs to 14 residues. From germline, CDR1 is SGHNT and CDR2 YENEEA. Measured with immunoSEQ multiplex PCR; TCRdb has only the in-frame clones, and not every one. The sample consists of some 100,000 clones, about 79% of them appearing once. The source of this sequence is a man between 60 and 75 years old with renal cell carcinoma. The chain carries TRBV11-3 and TRBJ2-7; tentatively, D is TRBD2 (6 bases). Source: blood, taken from a patient whose treatment included radiotherapy and nephrectomy. The chain's CDR3 is CASSLGPTSWEQYF. The CDR3 region has the DNA TGTGCCAGCAGCTTAGGACCTACTAGCTGGGAGCAGTACTTC.